A selection of T cell receptor beta chains follows, all from one sample in a study of patients and donors after allogeneic stem cell transplantation. Using its own MiXCR run on the RT-PCR reads, TCRdb lists one record per CDR3 protein. The sample lists about 90,000 distinct CDR3 sequences, 40% to 60% occurring once. What was sequenced was blood, either unsorted or a sorted T cell fraction (not recorded which). These receptors were collected from a human donor who was either an allogeneic HSCT recipient or a stem cell or donor lymphocyte infusion donor (not recorded which). It is not recorded whose cells these are; they may come from a transplant donor. Both conserved end residues are part of each CDR3. The D gene is left open where the match is weak. Size is omitted from some rows. Given values are once, few, many or a class for expanded clones.

>NA|TRBJ2-1|NA|TRBV27
CASSLSTEMRNEQFF
TGTGCCAGCAGTTTATCGACTGAGATGAGGAATGAGCAGTTCTTC
>NA|TRBJ1-4|few|TRBV20-1
CSARDSQGTEKLFF
TGCAGTGCTAGAGATAGCCAGGGGACTGAAAAACTGTTTTTT
>NA|TRBJ1-5|NA|TRBV28
CAIPGSPDQPQHF
TGTGCCATTCCAGGGAGCCCCGATCAGCCCCAGCATTTT
>NA|TRBJ1-1|NA|TRBV12-3/TRBV12-4
CASSSDHSKAFF
TGTGCCAGCAGTTCGGACCATTCTAAAGCTTTCTTT
>TRBD1|TRBJ1-2|NA|TRBV20-1
CSARKPDRDENYGYTF
TGCAGTGCTAGAAAACCCGACAGGGACGAAAACTATGGCTACACCTTC
>NA|TRBJ2-5|NA|TRBV29-1
CSVDLGRQMETQYF
TGCAGCGTTGACCTGGGTAGACAGATGGAGACCCAGTACTTC
>NA|TRBJ1-6|few|TRBV4-3
CASSQDAARDHLHF
TGCGCCAGCAGCCAAGATGCGGCGAGGGATCACCTCCACTTT
>NA|TRBJ1-4|NA|TRBV3-1
CASSQAVDRPDEKLFF
TGTGCCAGCAGCCAAGCCGTTGACAGGCCGGATGAAAAACTGTTTTTT
>NA|TRBJ1-5|few|TRBV2
CASSLNERRPQHF
TGTGCCAGCAGTCTTAACGAGAGAAGGCCCCAGCATTTT
>NA|TRBJ1-5|NA|TRBV24-1
CATSDTGFPQHF
TGTGCCACCAGTGACACAGGGTTTCCCCAGCATTTT
>NA|TRBJ2-1|once|TRBV28
CASSLGPLSSYNEQFF
TGTGCCAGCAGTTTGGGTCCACTGAGCTCCTACAATGAGCAGTTCTTC
>TRBD1|TRBJ1-3|few|TRBV12-3/TRBV12-4
CASSFDRVNSGNTIYF
TGTGCCAGCAGTTTCGACAGGGTGAACTCTGGAAACACCATATATTTT